This is a list of T cell receptor beta chains from one sample in a study of response to subunit inactivated influenza vaccine. TCRdb ran MiXCR on the RT-PCR reads and lists one entry per CDR3 protein. This sample has almost 250,000 distinct CDR3 sequences; 12% occur once, and the top ten carry 7.8%. The sample here was non-naive T cells sorted from PBMCs, taken roughly 2 weeks before vaccination. These receptors were taken from a man aged 45-65 years who received an inactivated influenza vaccine. Each CDR3 is given with its conserved first and last residue. Fields, in order: CDR3 DNA, CDR3 protein, clone size, D gene, J gene, V gene. D genes are given only for firm matches. Not every row has a clone size; where given, it reads once, few, many or a size class.

TGTGCCAGCAGCCAAGATGGTACAGGGTCCTACGAGCAGTACTTC CASSQDGTGSYEQYF few NA TRBJ2-7 TRBV4-2
TGTGCCAGCAGTTTTCAGGGGCCCCGTTTGGATACGCAGTATTTT CASSFQGPRLDTQYF many NA TRBJ2-3 TRBV27
TGCGCCAGCAGGGGGACCTCTGGAAACACCATATATTTT CASRGTSGNTIYF NA NA TRBJ1-3 TRBV4-1
TGTGCCAGCGGGCTTCGGAACGGAGAGACCCAGTACTTC CASGLRNGETQYF NA NA TRBJ2-5 TRBV2
TGTGCCAGCACCCGGGGCGTCGGTGGAAACACCATATATTTT CASTRGVGGNTIYF NA NA TRBJ1-3 TRBV6-1
TGCAGTGCTACAGACAGGGGCTCTGGGGCCAACGTCCTGACTTTC CSATDRGSGANVLTF NA TRBD1 TRBJ2-6 TRBV20-1
TGCGCCAGCAGCTTGGGGACTAGCGCCCAGCAAGAGACCCAGTACTTC CASSLGTSAQQETQYF few TRBD2 TRBJ2-5 TRBV5-1
TGTGCCAGCAGCCATAGACGGGAGGGCCGAGAGACCCAGTACTTC CASSHRREGRETQYF NA TRBD2 TRBJ2-5 TRBV3-1
TGTGCCAGCAGTTTTGGGCAGGGGCAAGAGACCCAGTACTTC CASSFGQGQETQYF NA NA TRBJ2-5 TRBV12-3/TRBV12-4
TGCGCCAGCTCCAAACAGGACAGGGGGCTGGAGACCCAGTACTTC CASSKQDRGLETQYF many TRBD1 TRBJ2-5 TRBV5-1
TGCGCCAGCAGCCCCGAGGACAGGTCAGATACGCAGTATTTT CASSPEDRSDTQYF few TRBD1 TRBJ2-3 TRBV5-1
TGTGCCAGCAGCTACGGACTAGAAACTACCTACGAGCAGTACTTC CASSYGLETTYEQYF many TRBD2 TRBJ2-7 TRBV7-2
TGCAGTGCTAGAATTTTGGTGACAGGAGCCTACGAGCAGTACTTC CSARILVTGAYEQYF NA NA TRBJ2-7 TRBV20-1
TGCAGCGTTGAAAGCTTGGGCAGGGCGACGGGGACCCAGTACTTC CSVESLGRATGTQYF few NA TRBJ2-5 TRBV29-1
TGTGCCAGCAGCCGCGACAGGGGGCGCATTTTAGATACGCAGTATTTT CASSRDRGRILDTQYF few TRBD1 TRBJ2-3 TRBV6-1
TGTGCCAGCAGCTTCGGGCCGGAGCAGTTCTTC CASSFGPEQFF NA NA TRBJ2-1 TRBV7-2
TGTGCCAGCAGCGAAGGAGTGAACACTGAAGCTTTCTTT CASSEGVNTEAFF many NA TRBJ1-1 TRBV9
TGTGCCAGCAGTCCCTCGACCGGGACAAGAAACACTGAAGCTTTCTTT CASSPSTGTRNTEAFF NA NA TRBJ1-1 TRBV27
TGCGCCAGCAGCCACCCCGGAGGGCGGACGGGCTACACCTTC CASSHPGGRTGYTF few NA TRBJ1-2 TRBV4-3
TGTGCCAGCAGCTCTCACAGGGATCGAACTGAAGCTTTCTTT CASSSHRDRTEAFF NA NA TRBJ1-1 TRBV7-9
TGTGCCACCAGCAGAGTACCCAACCGGGGAGGGCTTGGGGAAAAACTGTTTTTT CATSRVPNRGGLGEKLFF many NA TRBJ1-4 TRBV15
TGTGCCAGCGCCCCGGGCAGGGACAGAATTAACTATGGCTACACCTTC CASAPGRDRINYGYTF many TRBD1 TRBJ1-2 TRBV6-1
TGTGCCAGCTCCCGTACGACGGCAGATACGCAGTATTTT CASSRTTADTQYF few NA TRBJ2-3 TRBV18
TGTGCCAGCAGCTTAGAATCCGGGACAGGGACCTACGAGCAGTACTTC CASSLESGTGTYEQYF NA TRBD1 TRBJ2-7 TRBV7-8
TGCAGCGCATCCGCCCCCCCTCGAAGGACCTCCTACAATGAGCAGTTCTTC CSASAPPRRTSYNEQFF many NA TRBJ2-1 TRBV29-1
TGTGCCAGCAGTATCGACAGGGGAGGTGAAGCTTTCTTT CASSIDRGGEAFF NA TRBD1 TRBJ1-1 TRBV6-5
TGCGCCAGCAGCGTGGGACAAGGGGACGAGCAGTACTTC CASSVGQGDEQYF many NA TRBJ2-7 TRBV5-1
TGTGCCACCGGAGGGGGAGGGGAGAGCACTGAAGCTTTCTTT CATGGGGESTEAFF NA NA TRBJ1-1 TRBV24-1
TGTGCCAGCAGCTTAGAGATTTCAATTCAGTACTTC CASSLEISIQYF NA NA TRBJ2-4 TRBV7-2
TGCAGCGTTCACGATTCGTACGGGCAGTACTTC CSVHDSYGQYF NA NA TRBJ2-7 TRBV29-1
TGTGCCAGCAAGGTAGCGGGGGCGAACACCGGGGAGCTGTTTTTT CASKVAGANTGELFF NA TRBD2 TRBJ2-2 TRBV12-3/TRBV12-4
TGTGCCACCAGCAGAGATCCCGGGAACGAGAATGAGCAGTTCTTC CATSRDPGNENEQFF NA NA TRBJ2-1 TRBV15
TGTTACGGTGGAGGGGGTGGCTACACCTTC CYGGGGGYTF NA NA TRBJ1-2 TRBV6-1
TGTGCCAGCAGTTATGGGACTAGCGGCCACAATGAGCAGTTCTTC CASSYGTSGHNEQFF NA TRBD2 TRBJ2-1 TRBV6-5
TGTGCCAGCAGCCCCCACGGGAGTAGCGCCAATGAGCAGTTCTTC CASSPHGSSANEQFF many NA TRBJ2-1 TRBV7-9
TGTGCCAGCAGTTCCCAGACGGAGGTTTATGGCTACACCTTC CASSSQTEVYGYTF many NA TRBJ1-2 TRBV12-3/TRBV12-4
TGTGCCAGCAGGGGGCAGGGCCATAATTCACCCCTCCACTTT CASRGQGHNSPLHF many NA TRBJ1-6 TRBV6-1
TGCAGTGCTAGGAAGGTTCGGGAGACCCAGTACTTC CSARKVRETQYF few NA TRBJ2-5 TRBV20-1
TGTGCCAGCAGCTCAAGACAGGGCCAAGAGACCCAGTACTTC CASSSRQGQETQYF many TRBD1 TRBJ2-5 TRBV9
TGTGCCAGCAGCCTACAGGCTAATAGGAATTCACCCCTCCACTTT CASSLQANRNSPLHF many NA TRBJ1-6 TRBV11-2
TGTGCCAGCACCTACTCCCTGGGGTCACCCCTCCACTTT CASTYSLGSPLHF few NA TRBJ1-6 TRBV12-3/TRBV12-4
TGTGCCAGCAGTCACTCGACAGGCCAGGCTGAAGCTTTCTTT CASSHSTGQAEAFF many NA TRBJ1-1 TRBV2
TGTGCCAGCAGCCACGGACGGGCGGACTCTGGAAACACCATATATTTT CASSHGRADSGNTIYF NA NA TRBJ1-3 TRBV4-2
TGTGCCAGCAGTGGAACTCTGGACGGATCCGTAGAGCAGTACTTC CASSGTLDGSVEQYF NA NA TRBJ2-7 TRBV28
TGTGCCAGCTCACACCCCCCCGGGACAGGGGATGAGCAGTTCTTC CASSHPPGTGDEQFF NA TRBD1 TRBJ2-1 TRBV18